This TCR beta chain emerged from a study of blood T cell repertoires in COVID-19. Study context: COVID-19 samples from acute and convalescent phases originated in the United States, Italy and Spain. T cells, B-cell-depleted T cells, or PBMCs provided the cDNA or gDNA that served as material.

In the study's own analysis: Amplification of reference gene primers was used by the study to estimate nucleated cell counts. Produced via immunoSEQ multiplex PCR; TCRdb's table is partial and in-frame only. The V and J calls and clone size come from that table; D and trimming were worked out from the DNA. The data hold some 87,000 clones, with around nine tenths observed a single time. Per the germline V gene, CDR1 is MDHEN and CDR2 is SYDVKM. V lost 5 bases and J lost 1, with 14 bases in between. The CDR3 has 15 residues. This clonotype was sampled from a woman in her 70s with acute or convalescent COVID-19. The sequenced material came from peripheral blood. V is TRBV28 and J is TRBJ1-2; D call uncertain. CDR3 amino acids: CASSTSGSGNYGYTF. The CDR3 nucleotides are TGTGCCAGCAGTACCTCGGGGTCTGGTAACTATGGCTACACCTTC.